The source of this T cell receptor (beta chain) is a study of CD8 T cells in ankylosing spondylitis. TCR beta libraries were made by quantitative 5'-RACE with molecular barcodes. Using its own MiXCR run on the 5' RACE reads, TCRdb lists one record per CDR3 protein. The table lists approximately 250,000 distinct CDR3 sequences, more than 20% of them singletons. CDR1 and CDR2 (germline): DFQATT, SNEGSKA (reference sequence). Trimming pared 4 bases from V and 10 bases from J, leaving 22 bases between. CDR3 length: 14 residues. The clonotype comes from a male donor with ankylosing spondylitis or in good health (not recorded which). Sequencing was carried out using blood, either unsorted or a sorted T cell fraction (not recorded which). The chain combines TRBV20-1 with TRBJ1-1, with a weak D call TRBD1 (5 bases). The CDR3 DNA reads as TGCAGTGCTACGTCTACAATCAATTGGGGCGTAGCTTTCTTT. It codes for CSATSTINWGVAFF.